This T cell receptor (beta chain) stems from a study of blood T cell repertoires in COVID-19. Turning to the study itself: Sites across the United States, Italy and Spain contributed samples from acute and convalescent COVID-19.

Germline V gene sequence: CDR1 SGHTA, CDR2 FQGNSA. V dropped 5 bases and J dropped 0; count of bases not matched to a gene: 12. The CDR3 extends over 17 amino acids. Participants had their cohort set by participant-reported clinical history. Original processing notes: Quantification of nucleated cells was approximated via reference gene primer amplification. Here immunoSEQ multiplex PCR was the method, and the copy in TCRdb shows in-frame clones only, minus some. That table is the source of V, J and clone size, and D and trimming were worked out from the DNA. This table holds around 290,000 clones, approximately 89% found once.

The chain employs TRBV7-2 and TRBJ1-1; 7 bases agree with TRBD1. The receptor comes from a woman between 18 and 29 years old who had recovered from COVID-19. Material: PBMCs or T cells enriched from blood (not recorded which). CDR3 amino acids: CASSLPLTGPVNTEAFF. In DNA form, the CDR3 reads TGTGCCAGCAGCCTCCCGTTGACAGGGCCTGTGAACACTGAAGCTTTCTTT.